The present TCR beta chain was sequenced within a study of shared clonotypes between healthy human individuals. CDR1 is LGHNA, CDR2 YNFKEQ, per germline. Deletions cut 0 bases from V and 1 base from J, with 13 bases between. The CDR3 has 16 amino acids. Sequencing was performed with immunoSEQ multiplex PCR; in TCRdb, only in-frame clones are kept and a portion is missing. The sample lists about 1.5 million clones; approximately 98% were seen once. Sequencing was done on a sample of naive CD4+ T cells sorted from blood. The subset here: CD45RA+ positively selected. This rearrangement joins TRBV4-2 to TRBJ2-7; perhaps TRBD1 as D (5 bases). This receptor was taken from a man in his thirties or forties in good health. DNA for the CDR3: TGTGCCAGCAGCCAAGAAAGGCAGGGATTTTCCTACGAGCAGTACTTC. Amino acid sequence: CASSQERQGFSYEQYF.